This T cell receptor beta chain derives from a study of blood T cell repertoires in COVID-19. For recovered donors of Cohort 3, there were two negative PCRs, clearance, or symptom resolution. The CDR3 covers 13 residues. Per the germline V gene, CDR1 is SNHLY and CDR2 is FYNNEI. The germline V and J ends were trimmed by 5 bases and 0 bases, with 7 bases remaining between them. TCRdb's copy holds only in-frame clones and misses some; the assay was immunoSEQ multiplex PCR. The profile shows roughly 400,000 clones, more than 75% of them singletons. The chain employs TRBV2 and TRBJ1-1; D is undetermined. The sequence derives from a woman in her fifties or sixties who had recovered from COVID-19. Input material: PBMCs or T cells enriched from blood (not recorded which). The CDR3 region is CASSTTMNTEAFF. DNA of the CDR3: TGTGCCAGCAGTACGACAATGAACACTGAAGCTTTCTTT.